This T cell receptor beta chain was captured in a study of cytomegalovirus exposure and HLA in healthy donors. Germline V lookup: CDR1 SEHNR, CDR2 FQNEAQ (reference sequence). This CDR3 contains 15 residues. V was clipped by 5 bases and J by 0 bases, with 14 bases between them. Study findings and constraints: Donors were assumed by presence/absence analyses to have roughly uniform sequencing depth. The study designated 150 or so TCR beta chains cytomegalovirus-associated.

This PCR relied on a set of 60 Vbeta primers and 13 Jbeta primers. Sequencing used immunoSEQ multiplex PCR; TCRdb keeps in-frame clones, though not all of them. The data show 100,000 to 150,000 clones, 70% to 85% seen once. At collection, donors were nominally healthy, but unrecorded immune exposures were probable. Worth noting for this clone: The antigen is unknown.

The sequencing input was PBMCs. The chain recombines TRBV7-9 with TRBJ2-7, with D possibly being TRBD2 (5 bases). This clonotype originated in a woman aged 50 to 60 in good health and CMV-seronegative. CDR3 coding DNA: TGTGCCAGCAGCGGCGGGCGATCCTCCTCCTACGAGCAGTACTTC. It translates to CASSGGRSSSYEQYF.